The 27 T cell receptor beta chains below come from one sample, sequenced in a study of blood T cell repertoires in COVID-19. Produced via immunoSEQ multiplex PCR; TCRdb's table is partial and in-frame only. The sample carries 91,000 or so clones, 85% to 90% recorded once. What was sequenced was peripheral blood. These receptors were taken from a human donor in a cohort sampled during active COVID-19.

The CDR3 protein is CASSFQPGEEEKLFF. The DNA of the CDR3 is TGTGCCAGCAGCTTCCAACCGGGGGAGGAGGAAAAACTGTTTTTT. The genes are TRBV11-1 and TRBJ1-4; possibly TRBD1 for D (5 bases). Germline values: CDR1 SGHAT, CDR2 FQDESV (reference sequence). Between the trimmed V and J ends, which lost 3 bases and 8 bases, there was a span of 16 bases. This CDR3 spans 15 amino acids.

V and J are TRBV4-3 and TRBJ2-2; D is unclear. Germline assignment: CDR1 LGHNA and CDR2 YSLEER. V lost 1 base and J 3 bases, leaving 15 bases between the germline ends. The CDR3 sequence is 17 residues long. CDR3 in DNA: TGCGCCAGCAGCCAAGGGAAACTACATATCTACACCGGGGAGCTGTTTTTT. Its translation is CASSQGKLHIYTGELFF.

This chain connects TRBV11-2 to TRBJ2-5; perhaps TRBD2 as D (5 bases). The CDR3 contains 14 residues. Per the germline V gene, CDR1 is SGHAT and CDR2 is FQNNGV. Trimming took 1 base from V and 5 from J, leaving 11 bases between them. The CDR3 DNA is TGTGCCAGCAGCTTAGGGGCTAGCCAGGAGACCCAGTACTTC. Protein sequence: CASSLGASQETQYF.

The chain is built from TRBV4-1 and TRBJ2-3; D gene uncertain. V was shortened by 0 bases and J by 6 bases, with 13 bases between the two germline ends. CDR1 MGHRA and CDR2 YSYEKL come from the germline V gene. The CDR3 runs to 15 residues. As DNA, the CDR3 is TGCGCCAGCAGCCAAGATGACACACCGCGCGATACGCAGTATTTT. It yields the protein CASSQDDTPRDTQYF.

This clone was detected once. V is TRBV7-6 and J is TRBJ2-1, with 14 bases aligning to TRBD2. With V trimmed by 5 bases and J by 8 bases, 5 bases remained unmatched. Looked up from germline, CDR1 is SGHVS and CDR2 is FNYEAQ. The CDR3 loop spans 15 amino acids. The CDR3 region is CASSIGTSGSHEQFF. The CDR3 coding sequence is TGTGCCAGCAGCATCGGGACTAGCGGGAGTCATGAGCAGTTCTTC.

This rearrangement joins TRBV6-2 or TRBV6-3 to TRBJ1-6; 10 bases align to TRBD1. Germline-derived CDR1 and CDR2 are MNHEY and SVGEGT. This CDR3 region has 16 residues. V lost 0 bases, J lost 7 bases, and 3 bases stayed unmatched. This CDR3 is CASSYSWTGGNSPLHF. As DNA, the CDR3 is TGTGCCAGCAGTTACTCGTGGACAGGGGGGAATTCACCCCTCCACTTT.

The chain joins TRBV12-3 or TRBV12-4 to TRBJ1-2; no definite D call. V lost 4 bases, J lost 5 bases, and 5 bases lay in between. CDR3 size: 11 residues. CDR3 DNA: TGTGCCAGCAGTTCACTGTATGGCTACACCTTC. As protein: CASSSLYGYTF.

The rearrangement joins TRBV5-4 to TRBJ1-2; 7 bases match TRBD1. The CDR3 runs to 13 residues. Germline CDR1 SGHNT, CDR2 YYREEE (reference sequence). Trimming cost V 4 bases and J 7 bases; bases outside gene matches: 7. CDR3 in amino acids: CASSPGGIGGYTF. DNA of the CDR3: TGTGCCAGCAGCCCAGGGGGAATAGGTGGCTACACCTTC.

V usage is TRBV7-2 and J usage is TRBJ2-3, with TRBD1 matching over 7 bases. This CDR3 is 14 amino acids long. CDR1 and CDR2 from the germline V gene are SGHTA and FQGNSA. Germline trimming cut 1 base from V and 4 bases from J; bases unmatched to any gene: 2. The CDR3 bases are TGTGCCAGCAGCTTAGTGACAGGGTCAGATACGCAGTATTTT. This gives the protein CASSLVTGSDTQYF.

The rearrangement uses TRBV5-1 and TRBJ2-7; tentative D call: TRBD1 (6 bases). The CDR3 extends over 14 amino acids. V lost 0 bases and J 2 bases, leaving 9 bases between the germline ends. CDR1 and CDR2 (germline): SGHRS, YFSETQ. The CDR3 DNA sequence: TGCGCCAGCAGCTTGGCAGGGGTCCCCTACGAGCAGTACTTC. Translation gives CASSLAGVPYEQYF.

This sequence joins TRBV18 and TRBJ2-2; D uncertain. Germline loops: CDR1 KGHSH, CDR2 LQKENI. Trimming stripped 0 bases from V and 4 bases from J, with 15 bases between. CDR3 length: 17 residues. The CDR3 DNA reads TGTGCCAGCTCACCACCGTCAATGGCCTCGGGCACCGGGGAGCTGTTTTTT. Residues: CASSPPSMASGTGELFF. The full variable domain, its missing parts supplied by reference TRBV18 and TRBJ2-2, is NAGVMQNPRHLVRRRGQEARLRCSPMKGHSHVYWYRQLPEEGLKFMVYLQKENIIDESGMPKERFSAEFPKEGPSILRIQQVVRGDSAAYFCASSPPSMASGTGELFFGEGSRLTVL.

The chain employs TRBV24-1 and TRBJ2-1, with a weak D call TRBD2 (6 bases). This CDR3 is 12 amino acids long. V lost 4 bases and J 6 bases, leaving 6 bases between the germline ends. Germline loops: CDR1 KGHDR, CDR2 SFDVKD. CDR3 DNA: TGTGCCACCAGTGAGGGGGGCAATGAGCAGTTCTTC. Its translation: CATSEGGNEQFF.

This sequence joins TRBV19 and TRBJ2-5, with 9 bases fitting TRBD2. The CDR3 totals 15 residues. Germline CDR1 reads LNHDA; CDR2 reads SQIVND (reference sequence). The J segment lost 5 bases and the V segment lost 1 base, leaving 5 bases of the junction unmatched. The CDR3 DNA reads TGTGCCAGTAGTATAGGTAGCGGGAGCGTTGAGACCCAGTACTTC. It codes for CASSIGSGSVETQYF.

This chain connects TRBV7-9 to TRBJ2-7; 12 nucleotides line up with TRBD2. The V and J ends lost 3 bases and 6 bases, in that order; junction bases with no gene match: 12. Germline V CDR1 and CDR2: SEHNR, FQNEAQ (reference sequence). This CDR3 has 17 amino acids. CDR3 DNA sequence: TGTGCCAGCAGCTTTAGGACTAGCGGGGTTGGAGGCGTCGAGCAGTACTTC. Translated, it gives CASSFRTSGVGGVEQYF.

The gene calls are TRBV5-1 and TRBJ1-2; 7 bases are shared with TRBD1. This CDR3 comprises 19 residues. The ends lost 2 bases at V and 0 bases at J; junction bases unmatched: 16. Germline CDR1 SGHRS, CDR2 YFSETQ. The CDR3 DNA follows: TGCGCCAGCAGCTTACCCGGCCGGGACAGCGCACCATCTAACTATGGCTACACCTTC. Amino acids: CASSLPGRDSAPSNYGYTF.

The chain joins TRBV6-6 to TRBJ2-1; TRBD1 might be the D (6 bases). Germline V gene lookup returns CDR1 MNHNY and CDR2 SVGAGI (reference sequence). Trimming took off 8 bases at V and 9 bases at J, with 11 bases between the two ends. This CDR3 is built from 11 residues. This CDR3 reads CASAQGGEQFF. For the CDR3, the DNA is TGTGCCAGCGCACAGGGTGGTGAGCAGTTCTTC.

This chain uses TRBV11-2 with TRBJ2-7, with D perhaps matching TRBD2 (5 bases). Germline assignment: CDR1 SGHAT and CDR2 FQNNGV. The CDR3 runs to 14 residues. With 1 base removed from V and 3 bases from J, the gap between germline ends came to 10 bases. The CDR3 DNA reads TGTGCCAGCAGCTTAGCGGGGAGTTTCTACGAGCAGTACTTC. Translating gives CASSLAGSFYEQYF.

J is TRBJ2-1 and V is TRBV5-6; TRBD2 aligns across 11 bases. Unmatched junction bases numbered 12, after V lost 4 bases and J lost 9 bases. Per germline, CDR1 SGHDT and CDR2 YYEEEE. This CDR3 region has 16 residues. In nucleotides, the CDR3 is TGTGCCAGCAGCCCACGTACTAGCGGGAGAACAGCTGAGCAGTTCTTC. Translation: CASSPRTSGRTAEQFF.

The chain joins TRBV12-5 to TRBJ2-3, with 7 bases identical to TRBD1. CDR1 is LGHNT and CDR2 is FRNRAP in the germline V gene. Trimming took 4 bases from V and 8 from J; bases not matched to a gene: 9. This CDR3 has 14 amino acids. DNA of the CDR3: TGTGCTAGTGGTTACGGGACAGACGGTGGTACGCAGTATTTT. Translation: CASGYGTDGGTQYF.

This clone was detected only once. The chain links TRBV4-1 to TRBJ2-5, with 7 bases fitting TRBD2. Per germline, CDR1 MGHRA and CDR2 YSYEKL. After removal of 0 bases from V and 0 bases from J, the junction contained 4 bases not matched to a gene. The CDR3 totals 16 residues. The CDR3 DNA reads TGCGCCAGCAGCCAAGAGCCCGGGGGGTACCAAGAGACCCAGTACTTC. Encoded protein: CASSQEPGGYQETQYF.

Here the CDR3 reads CASSGGTGGYGYTF. CDR3 bases: TGTGCCAGCAGCGGGGGGACAGGGGGCTATGGCTACACCTTC. The genes are TRBV6-6 and TRBJ1-2; 11 bases are a match to TRBD1. The germline V gene encodes CDR1 MNHNY and CDR2 SVGAGI (reference sequence). Unmatched junction bases numbered 4, after V lost 6 bases and J lost 4 bases. The CDR3 loop spans 14 amino acids.

CDR3: CASSRRGTVNSPLHF. CDR3 coding DNA: TGTGCCAGCAGCCGGCGCGGGACAGTGAATTCACCCCTCCACTTT. The chain employs TRBV3-1 (or the pseudogene TRBV3-2) and TRBJ1-6, with 7 nucleotides matching TRBD1. Germline V gives CDR1 LGHDT, CDR2 YNNKEL (reference sequence). V shed 4 bases and J 7 bases; nucleotides not matched to a gene: 7. This CDR3 contains 15 residues.

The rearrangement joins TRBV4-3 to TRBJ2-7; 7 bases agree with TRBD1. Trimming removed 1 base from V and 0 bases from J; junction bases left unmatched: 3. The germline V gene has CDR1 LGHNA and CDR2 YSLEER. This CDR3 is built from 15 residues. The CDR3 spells CASSQVTGASYEQYF. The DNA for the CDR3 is TGCGCCAGCAGCCAAGTAACAGGGGCCTCCTACGAGCAGTACTTC.

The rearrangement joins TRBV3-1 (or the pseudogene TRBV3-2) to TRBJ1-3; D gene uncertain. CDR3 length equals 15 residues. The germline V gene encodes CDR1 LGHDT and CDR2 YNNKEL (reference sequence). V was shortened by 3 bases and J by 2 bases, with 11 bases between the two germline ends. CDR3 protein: CASSQQRETGNTIYF. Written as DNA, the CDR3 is TGTGCCAGCAGCCAGCAACGGGAGACTGGAAACACCATATATTTT.

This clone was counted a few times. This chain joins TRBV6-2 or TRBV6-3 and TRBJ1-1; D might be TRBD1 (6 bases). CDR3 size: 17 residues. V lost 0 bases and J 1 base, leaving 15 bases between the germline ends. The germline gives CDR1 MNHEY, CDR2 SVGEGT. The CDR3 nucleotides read TGTGCCAGCAGTTACTCGGGGGCACTCCGGTCGAACACTGAAGCTTTCTTT. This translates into CASSYSGALRSNTEAFF.

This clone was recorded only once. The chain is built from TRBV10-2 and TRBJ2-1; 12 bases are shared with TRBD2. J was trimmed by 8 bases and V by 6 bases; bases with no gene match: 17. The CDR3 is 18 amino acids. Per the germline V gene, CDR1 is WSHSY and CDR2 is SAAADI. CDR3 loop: CASRRTSGELAERDEQFF. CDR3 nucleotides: TGCGCCAGCAGGCGGACTAGCGGGGAGCTAGCGGAGAGGGATGAGCAGTTCTTC.

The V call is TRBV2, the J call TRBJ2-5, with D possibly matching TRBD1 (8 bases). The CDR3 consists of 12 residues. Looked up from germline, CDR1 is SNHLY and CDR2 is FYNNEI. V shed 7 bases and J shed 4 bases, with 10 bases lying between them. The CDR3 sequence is CASNRGGETQYF. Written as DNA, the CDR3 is TGTGCCAGCAACAGGGGGGGAGAGACCCAGTACTTC.